This TCR beta chain was sequenced during a study of T-cell memory formation after mild COVID-19. About the research overall: TCR clusters were mostly confined to one donor each. General study results and limits: Clones shrinking between day 15 and 85 showed a balanced CD4/CD8 split, and those that grew later tilted toward CD4+.

In germline, CDR1 is DFQATT, CDR2 SNEGSKA (reference sequence). V lost 7 bases and J 0 bases, leaving 7 bases between the germline ends. This CDR3 region has 12 residues. This clonotype was seen a handful of times. The antigen remains unidentified. Each CDR3 protein is one row after TCRdb ran MiXCR on the 5' RACE reads. Counted here are about 200,000 distinct CDR3 sequences, around 15% occurring once; the ten biggest clones make up roughly 1.9%. Sequenced input: PBMCs or a T cell subset sorted from them (not recorded which). This sequence originates from an adult woman who had mild COVID-19 (a few samples of this study predate the infection). Cell type and time point are not known. This chain connects TRBV20-1 to TRBJ1-5; TRBD1 is a possible D gene (5 bases). The CDR3 DNA sequence: TGCAGTGTACAGGTTAGCAATCAGCCCCAGCATTTT. Translating gives CSVQVSNQPQHF.